The rows below give T cell receptor beta chains drawn from one sample of a study of T-cell reconstitution after alpha-beta-depleted transplantation in children. TCRdb re-analysed the PCR reads in MiXCR, keeping a single row per CDR3 protein. Of about 300,000 distinct CDR3 sequences listed, around a tenth are singletons. The sequenced sample was PBMCs, obtained before TCRalphabeta/CD19-depleted stem cell transplant. Receptor source: a boy younger than two with acute myeloid leukemia, due to receive a stem cell transplant. The CDR3 runs from the conserved cysteine through the conserved F or W. Each record gives: V gene, J gene, D gene, CDR3 length, clone size, CDR3 protein, CDR3 DNA. A D gene is named only where the DNA matches it firmly. Clone size, where shown, is once, few, many, or a class for clones that have expanded.

V gene: TRBV10-3
J gene: TRBJ2-3
D gene: NA
CDR3 length: 12
clone size: many
CDR3 protein: CAIRPGAGTQYF
CDR3 DNA: TGTGCCATCAGGCCGGGGGCGGGTACGCAGTATTTT

V gene: TRBV27
J gene: TRBJ2-1
D gene: NA
CDR3 length: 14
clone size: NA
CDR3 protein: CTSSLGGRKNEQFF
CDR3 DNA: TGCACCAGCAGTTTAGGAGGGCGTAAAAATGAGCAGTTCTTC

V gene: TRBV5-1
J gene: TRBJ2-1
D gene: NA
CDR3 length: 11
clone size: few
CDR3 protein: CASSRPNEQFF
CDR3 DNA: TGCGCCAGCAGCAGGCCCAATGAGCAGTTCTTC

V gene: TRBV29-1
J gene: TRBJ2-7
D gene: TRBD2
CDR3 length: 16
clone size: once
CDR3 protein: CSVDGTSGSTPYEQYF
CDR3 DNA: TGCAGCGTTGACGGGACTAGCGGGAGTACACCTTACGAGCAGTACTTC

V gene: TRBV18
J gene: TRBJ2-1
D gene: NA
CDR3 length: 15
clone size: NA
CDR3 protein: CASSPAVLIYNEQFF
CDR3 DNA: TGTGCCAGCTCACCAGCAGTATTAATCTACAATGAGCAGTTCTTC

V gene: TRBV5-1
J gene: TRBJ2-5
D gene: TRBD1
CDR3 length: 13
clone size: NA
CDR3 protein: CASRWDREGTQYF
CDR3 DNA: TGCGCCAGCAGGTGGGACAGGGAGGGGACCCAGTACTTC

V gene: TRBV29-1
J gene: TRBJ1-4
D gene: TRBD1
CDR3 length: 13
clone size: few
CDR3 protein: CSVVTGGNEKLFF
CDR3 DNA: TGCAGCGTTGTGACAGGGGGTAATGAAAAACTGTTTTTT

V gene: TRBV29-1
J gene: TRBJ2-4
D gene: NA
CDR3 length: 13
clone size: many
CDR3 protein: CSVGGRAKNIQYF
CDR3 DNA: TGCAGCGTTGGGGGGAGGGCCAAAAACATTCAGTACTTC

V gene: TRBV28
J gene: TRBJ2-6
D gene: NA
CDR3 length: 19
clone size: few
CDR3 protein: CASSPPPLGGRAGANVLTF
CDR3 DNA: TGTGCCAGCAGTCCCCCCCCCCTCGGGGGGCGAGCTGGGGCCAACGTCCTGACTTTC

V gene: TRBV20-1
J gene: TRBJ1-1
D gene: NA
CDR3 length: 14
clone size: many
CDR3 protein: CSARDPGRNTEAFF
CDR3 DNA: TGCAGTGCTAGAGATCCGGGTAGGAACACTGAAGCTTTCTTT

V gene: TRBV5-1
J gene: TRBJ1-4
D gene: NA
CDR3 length: 14
clone size: NA
CDR3 protein: CASSLRGPNEKLFF
CDR3 DNA: TGCGCCAGCAGCTTGAGAGGGCCTAATGAAAAACTGTTTTTT

V gene: TRBV20-1
J gene: TRBJ2-3
D gene: NA
CDR3 length: 14
clone size: many
CDR3 protein: CSARGVREGDTQYF
CDR3 DNA: TGCAGTGCTAGAGGGGTCAGAGAGGGGGATACGCAGTATTTT

V gene: TRBV28
J gene: TRBJ2-1
D gene: TRBD1
CDR3 length: 22
clone size: many
CDR3 protein: CASSFPSSPGQGGTRVYNEQFF
CDR3 DNA: TGTGCCAGCAGTTTCCCCTCATCACCGGGACAGGGGGGGACTAGAGTCTACAATGAGCAGTTCTTC

V gene: TRBV20-1
J gene: TRBJ2-7
D gene: TRBD2
CDR3 length: 13
clone size: NA
CDR3 protein: CSALTSASYEQYF
CDR3 DNA: TGCAGTGCTCTAACTAGCGCCTCCTACGAGCAGTACTTC

V gene: TRBV28
J gene: TRBJ2-5
D gene: TRBD1
CDR3 length: 14
clone size: many
CDR3 protein: CASSSDRYQETQYF
CDR3 DNA: TGTGCCAGCAGTTCGGACAGGTACCAAGAGACCCAGTACTTC

V gene: TRBV29-1
J gene: TRBJ2-1
D gene: TRBD2
CDR3 length: 18
clone size: few
CDR3 protein: CSVEEGRPRLARYNEQFF
CDR3 DNA: TGCAGCGTTGAAGAGGGTAGGCCTCGACTAGCGCGATACAATGAGCAGTTCTTC

V gene: TRBV18
J gene: TRBJ2-2
D gene: NA
CDR3 length: 12
clone size: NA
CDR3 protein: CASSPNGGELFF
CDR3 DNA: TGTGCCAGCTCACCAAACGGCGGGGAGCTGTTTTTT

V gene: TRBV20-1
J gene: TRBJ2-3
D gene: NA
CDR3 length: 9
clone size: many
CDR3 protein: CSAWDTQYF
CDR3 DNA: TGCAGTGCTTGGGATACGCAGTATTTT

V gene: TRBV19
J gene: TRBJ1-1
D gene: NA
CDR3 length: 13
clone size: many
CDR3 protein: CASSEGRNTEAFF
CDR3 DNA: TGTGCCAGTAGTGAGGGACGGAACACTGAAGCTTTCTTT

V gene: TRBV7-9
J gene: TRBJ2-7
D gene: NA
CDR3 length: 15
clone size: many
CDR3 protein: CASSLSSGVWSEQYF
CDR3 DNA: TGTGCCAGCAGCTTGAGTAGCGGAGTCTGGTCCGAGCAGTACTTC

V gene: TRBV7-3
J gene: TRBJ2-1
D gene: TRBD2
CDR3 length: 15
clone size: many
CDR3 protein: CASSRERGGLNEQFF
CDR3 DNA: TGTGCCAGCAGCCGAGAGCGGGGGGGCCTAAATGAGCAGTTCTTC

V gene: TRBV20-1
J gene: TRBJ1-5
D gene: TRBD1
CDR3 length: 15
clone size: many
CDR3 protein: CSARPRTGLNQPQHF
CDR3 DNA: TGCAGTGCTAGACCGCGGACAGGTCTCAATCAGCCCCAGCATTTT

V gene: TRBV19
J gene: TRBJ2-7
D gene: NA
CDR3 length: 15
clone size: few
CDR3 protein: CASSMPGGVSYEQYF
CDR3 DNA: TGTGCCAGTAGTATGCCGGGCGGGGTGAGCTACGAGCAGTACTTC

V gene: TRBV5-6
J gene: TRBJ2-6
D gene: NA
CDR3 length: 15
clone size: NA
CDR3 protein: CASSLDLTGANVLTF
CDR3 DNA: TGTGCCAGCAGCTTGGACCTAACTGGGGCCAACGTCCTGACTTTC

V gene: TRBV2
J gene: TRBJ1-2
D gene: NA
CDR3 length: 12
clone size: once
CDR3 protein: CASSEGGYGYTF
CDR3 DNA: TGTGCCAGCAGTGAAGGGGGCTATGGCTACACCTTC

V gene: TRBV28
J gene: TRBJ1-5
D gene: NA
CDR3 length: 15
clone size: many
CDR3 protein: CASSLATGAHQPQHF
CDR3 DNA: TGTGCCAGCAGTTTAGCGACAGGAGCCCATCAGCCCCAGCATTTT

V gene: TRBV12-3/TRBV12-4
J gene: TRBJ1-5
D gene: TRBD1
CDR3 length: 17
clone size: few
CDR3 protein: CASSDRGQGAGNQPQHF
CDR3 DNA: TGTGCCAGCAGTGATCGGGGACAGGGGGCAGGAAATCAGCCCCAGCATTTT

V gene: TRBV7-3
J gene: TRBJ1-1
D gene: NA
CDR3 length: 14
clone size: many
CDR3 protein: CASSVDGLGTEAFF
CDR3 DNA: TGTGCCAGCAGCGTAGATGGGTTGGGCACTGAAGCTTTCTTT

V gene: TRBV27
J gene: TRBJ2-6
D gene: NA
CDR3 length: 14
clone size: NA
CDR3 protein: CASSLYTGANVLTF
CDR3 DNA: TGTGCCAGCAGTCTCTACACTGGGGCCAACGTCCTGACTTTC

V gene: TRBV29-1
J gene: TRBJ1-5
D gene: NA
CDR3 length: 15
clone size: many
CDR3 protein: CSVALGPNSNQPQHF
CDR3 DNA: TGCAGCGTGGCCCTAGGGCCTAATAGCAATCAGCCCCAGCATTTT

V gene: TRBV5-5
J gene: TRBJ2-7
D gene: TRBD1
CDR3 length: 14
clone size: many
CDR3 protein: CASSLRTGLYEQYF
CDR3 DNA: TGTGCCAGCAGCTTGAGGACAGGGTTGTACGAGCAGTACTTC

V gene: TRBV11-3
J gene: TRBJ1-1
D gene: NA
CDR3 length: 13
clone size: many
CDR3 protein: CASGKGGNTEAFF
CDR3 DNA: TGTGCCAGCGGAAAAGGGGGAAACACTGAAGCTTTCTTT

V gene: TRBV19
J gene: TRBJ2-3
D gene: TRBD2
CDR3 length: 19
clone size: NA
CDR3 protein: CASSRDPGASGIFPDTQYF
CDR3 DNA: TGTGCCAGTAGTAGGGACCCAGGGGCTAGCGGGATTTTCCCCGATACGCAGTATTTT

V gene: TRBV28
J gene: TRBJ1-2
D gene: NA
CDR3 length: 14
clone size: NA
CDR3 protein: CASSYEGIYYGYTF
CDR3 DNA: TGTGCCAGCAGTTACGAAGGAATCTACTATGGCTACACCTTC

V gene: TRBV18
J gene: TRBJ2-1
D gene: TRBD2
CDR3 length: 17
clone size: many
CDR3 protein: CASSPPLSLAGYNEQFF
CDR3 DNA: TGTGCCAGCTCACCACCGCTGAGTCTAGCGGGTTACAATGAGCAGTTCTTC

V gene: TRBV12-3/TRBV12-4
J gene: TRBJ1-2
D gene: NA
CDR3 length: 13
clone size: many
CDR3 protein: CASSLMVPYGYTF
CDR3 DNA: TGTGCCAGCAGTTTAATGGTCCCCTATGGCTACACCTTC

V gene: TRBV28
J gene: TRBJ2-3
D gene: TRBD2
CDR3 length: 16
clone size: NA
CDR3 protein: CASSLATSGDWGTQYF
CDR3 DNA: TGTGCCAGCAGTTTGGCGACTAGCGGGGATTGGGGTACGCAGTATTTT

V gene: TRBV20-1
J gene: TRBJ2-1
D gene: NA
CDR3 length: 12
clone size: many
CDR3 protein: CSASATYNEQFF
CDR3 DNA: TGCAGTGCCTCGGCGACCTACAATGAGCAGTTCTTC

V gene: TRBV29-1
J gene: TRBJ2-3
D gene: NA
CDR3 length: 12
clone size: many
CDR3 protein: CSVVPGTDTQYF
CDR3 DNA: TGCAGCGTTGTACCGGGCACAGATACGCAGTATTTT

V gene: TRBV24-1
J gene: TRBJ2-5
D gene: TRBD2
CDR3 length: 17
clone size: many
CDR3 protein: CATSDFRVTGGRETQYF
CDR3 DNA: TGTGCCACCAGTGATTTCCGGGTAACGGGAGGAAGGGAGACCCAGTACTTC

V gene: TRBV7-2
J gene: TRBJ2-2
D gene: NA
CDR3 length: 14
clone size: many
CDR3 protein: CASSFSANTGELFF
CDR3 DNA: TGTGCCAGCAGCTTTTCGGCGAACACCGGGGAGCTGTTTTTT

V gene: TRBV4-2
J gene: TRBJ2-3
D gene: TRBD2
CDR3 length: 13
clone size: many
CDR3 protein: CASRLADPDTQYF
CDR3 DNA: TGTGCCAGCCGACTAGCCGATCCAGATACGCAGTATTTT

V gene: TRBV7-9
J gene: TRBJ2-7
D gene: NA
CDR3 length: 13
clone size: many
CDR3 protein: CASSSDSFYEQYF
CDR3 DNA: TGTGCCAGCAGCTCAGACAGCTTCTACGAGCAGTACTTC

V gene: TRBV6-6
J gene: TRBJ2-7
D gene: NA
CDR3 length: 13
clone size: many
CDR3 protein: CASKGGTGDEQYF
CDR3 DNA: TGTGCCAGCAAGGGGGGGACAGGCGACGAGCAGTACTTC

V gene: TRBV29-1
J gene: TRBJ2-1
D gene: NA
CDR3 length: 12
clone size: many
CDR3 protein: CSVEGLNNEQFF
CDR3 DNA: TGCAGCGTTGAAGGGCTTAACAATGAGCAGTTCTTC

V gene: TRBV29-1
J gene: TRBJ2-3
D gene: NA
CDR3 length: 14
clone size: many
CDR3 protein: CSVSPRAKADTQYF
CDR3 DNA: TGCAGCGTAAGCCCTCGAGCAAAGGCAGATACGCAGTATTTT

V gene: TRBV24-1
J gene: TRBJ2-1
D gene: TRBD2
CDR3 length: 16
clone size: NA
CDR3 protein: CATSEQTSGGLNEQFF
CDR3 DNA: TGTGCCACCAGTGAACAAACTAGCGGGGGACTAAATGAGCAGTTCTTC

V gene: TRBV11-2
J gene: TRBJ1-2
D gene: NA
CDR3 length: 14
clone size: few
CDR3 protein: CASSSTTGRYGYTF
CDR3 DNA: TGTGCCAGCAGCTCGACGACAGGAAGATATGGCTACACCTTC

V gene: TRBV7-9
J gene: TRBJ2-2
D gene: NA
CDR3 length: 14
clone size: NA
CDR3 protein: CASSLSGAGTTLFF
CDR3 DNA: TGTGCCAGCAGCTTAAGTGGCGCGGGGACGACGCTGTTTTTT